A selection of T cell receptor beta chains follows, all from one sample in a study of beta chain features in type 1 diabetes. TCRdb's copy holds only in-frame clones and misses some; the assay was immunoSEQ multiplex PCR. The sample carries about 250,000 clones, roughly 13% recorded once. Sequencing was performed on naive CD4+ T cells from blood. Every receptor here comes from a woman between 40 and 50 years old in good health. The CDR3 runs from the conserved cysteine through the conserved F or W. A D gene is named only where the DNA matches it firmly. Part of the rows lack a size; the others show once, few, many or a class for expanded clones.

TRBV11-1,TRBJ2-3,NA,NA,TGTGCCAGCAGCATCCTCCCATTCGGGGGCACAGATACGCAGTATTTT,CASSILPFGGTDTQYF
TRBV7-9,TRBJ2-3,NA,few,TGTGCCAGCAGCCTTGGCGCGACAGGCATGACAGATACGCAGTATTTT,CASSLGATGMTDTQYF
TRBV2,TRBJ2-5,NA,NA,TGTGCCAGCAATCCGGGTTGGGTAGGGACCCAGTACTTC,CASNPGWVGTQYF
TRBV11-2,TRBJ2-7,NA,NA,TGTGCCAGCAGCCCCGAGGTCGACGAGCAGTACTTC,CASSPEVDEQYF
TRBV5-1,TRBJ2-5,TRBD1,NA,TGCGCCAGCACCGTAGAGGGCTCCAGGGGGCAAGAGACCCAGTACTTC,CASTVEGSRGQETQYF
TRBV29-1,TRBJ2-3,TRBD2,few,TGCAGCGTTTCGGGGGGAGATACGCAGTATTTT,CSVSGGDTQYF
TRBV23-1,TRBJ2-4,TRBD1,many,TGCGCCAGCAGTCAGGGGACAGTTATAGCCAAAAACATTCAGTACTTC,CASSQGTVIAKNIQYF
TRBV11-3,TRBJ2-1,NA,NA,TGTGCCAGCAGCTCGGGATTCTACAATGAGCAGTTCTTC,CASSSGFYNEQFF
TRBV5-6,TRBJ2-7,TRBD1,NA,TGTGCCAGCAGCATAGGACAGGGCTCCTACGAGCAGTACTTC,CASSIGQGSYEQYF
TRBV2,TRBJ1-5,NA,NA,TGTGCCAGCAGCGGGGGGGGGCCCCAGCCCCAGCATTTT,CASSGGGPQPQHF
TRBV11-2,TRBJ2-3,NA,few,TGTGCCAGCAGCTTCGCAGGGGCAGATACGCAGTATTTT,CASSFAGADTQYF
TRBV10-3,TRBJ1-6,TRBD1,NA,TGTGCCATCAGTATGTCGGGACAGTCTAATTCACCCCTCCACTTT,CAISMSGQSNSPLHF
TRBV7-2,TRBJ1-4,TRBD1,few,TGTGCCAGCAGCCTACCGGGACAGGGCTGGGAAAAACTGTTTTTT,CASSLPGQGWEKLFF
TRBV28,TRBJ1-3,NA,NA,TGTGCCAGCAGTACTGGACAGCTTCAATACGCTGGAAACACCATATATTTT,CASSTGQLQYAGNTIYF
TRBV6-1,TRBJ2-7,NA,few,TGTGCCAGCAGTGAAAGAGTTGGAGGATTCTACGAGCAGTACTTC,CASSERVGGFYEQYF
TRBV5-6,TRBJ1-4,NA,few,TGTGCCAGCAGCATAGCTTGGTCGGAGGAAAAACTGTTTTTT,CASSIAWSEEKLFF
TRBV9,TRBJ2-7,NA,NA,TGTGCCAGCAGCACAGGATCGAACGAGCAGTACTTC,CASSTGSNEQYF
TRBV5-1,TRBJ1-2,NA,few,TGCGCCAGCAGCTTGGGCTATGGACAACTAATTAACTATGGCTACACCTTC,CASSLGYGQLINYGYTF
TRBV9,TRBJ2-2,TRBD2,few,TGTGCCAGCAGCGTAGAGCTCGGTAGCGGGCCCTATTCGAACACCGGGGAGCTGTTTTTT,CASSVELGSGPYSNTGELFF
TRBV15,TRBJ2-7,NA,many,TGTGCCACCAGTCCGGGACAATCCTACGAGCAGTACTTC,CATSPGQSYEQYF
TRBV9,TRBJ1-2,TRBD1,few,TGTGCCAGCAGCCATAGGACAGGGCCACTCCACTTC,CASSHRTGPLHF
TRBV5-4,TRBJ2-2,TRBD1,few,TGTGCCAGCAGCTTGGGCATCGGGACAGGCAACACCGGGGAGCTGTTTTTT,CASSLGIGTGNTGELFF
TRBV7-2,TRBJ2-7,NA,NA,TGTGCCAGCAGCTTAACTTCGTATGAGCAGTACTTC,CASSLTSYEQYF
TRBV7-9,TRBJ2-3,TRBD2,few,TGTGCCAGCAGCTTAGGATCTGCTAGCGGAATCACAGATACGCAGTATTTT,CASSLGSASGITDTQYF
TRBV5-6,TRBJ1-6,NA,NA,TGTGCCAGCAGCTTGGTAACCCTGGGCCGCTCCTATAATTCACCCCTCCACTTT,CASSLVTLGRSYNSPLHF
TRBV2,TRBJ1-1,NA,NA,TGTGCCAGCAGCACACCCAACACTGAAGCTTTCTTT,CASSTPNTEAFF
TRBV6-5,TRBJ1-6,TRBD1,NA,TGTGCCAGCAGTTACCTGGGACAGTATAATTCACCCCTCCACTTT,CASSYLGQYNSPLHF
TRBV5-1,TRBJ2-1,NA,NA,TGCGCCAGCAATCTCGGGGAACCCTACAATGAGCAGTTCTTC,CASNLGEPYNEQFF
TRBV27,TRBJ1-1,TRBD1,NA,TGTGCCAGCAGTTTACTCCAGGGGGACACTGAAGCTTTCTTT,CASSLLQGDTEAFF
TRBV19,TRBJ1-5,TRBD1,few,TGTGCCAGTAGTATAGATCAGGGGGGTCAGCCCCAGCATTTT,CASSIDQGGQPQHF
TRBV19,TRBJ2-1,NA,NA,TGTGCCAGTAGTGCCGTGAAAGGCACGGGCTCCTACAATGAGCAGTTCTTC,CASSAVKGTGSYNEQFF
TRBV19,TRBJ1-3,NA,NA,TGTGCCAGTAGGGAAATCGCTGAAGGGGCCGGAAACACCATATATTTT,CASREIAEGAGNTIYF
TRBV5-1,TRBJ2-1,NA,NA,TGCGCCAGCAGCAAAACGGGACTCTCCCCCGATGAGCAGTTCTTC,CASSKTGLSPDEQFF
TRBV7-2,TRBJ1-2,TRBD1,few,TGTGCCAGCAGCTTGGGGACAGGAATTGGCTACACCTTC,CASSLGTGIGYTF
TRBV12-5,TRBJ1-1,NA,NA,TGTGCTAGTGCTTTAGGGGAGGGGACTGAAGCTTTCTTT,CASALGEGTEAFF
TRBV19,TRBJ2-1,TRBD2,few,TGTGCCAGTAGTATAGTAGGTGGGACTAGCGGGGGTAATGAGCAGTTCTTC,CASSIVGGTSGGNEQFF
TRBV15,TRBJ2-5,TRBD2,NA,TGTGCCACCAGCAGGGGATCGGCGGGGGGGCCTGGGAAGACCCAGTACTTC,CATSRGSAGGPGKTQYF
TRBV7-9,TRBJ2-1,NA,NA,TGTGCCAGCAGCTTAGCGCGTAGCGGTTCCTACAATGAGCAGTTCTTC,CASSLARSGSYNEQFF
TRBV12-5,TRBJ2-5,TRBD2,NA,TGTGCTAGTGGTCCTTGGTTAGCGGGGGGAAAAGAGACCCAGTACTTC,CASGPWLAGGKETQYF
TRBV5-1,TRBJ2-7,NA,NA,TGCGCCAGCAGCTTGGGTGGACACGCCGCCTACGAGCAGTACTTC,CASSLGGHAAYEQYF
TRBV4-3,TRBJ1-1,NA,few,TGCGCCAGCAGCCAAGATTTAGCAGGGTTGGGATCAAGTGAAGCTTTCTTT,CASSQDLAGLGSSEAFF
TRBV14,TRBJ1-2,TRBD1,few,TGTGCCAGCAGCCAAGGCCTTACCGGGACAGTTTATGGCTACACCTTC,CASSQGLTGTVYGYTF
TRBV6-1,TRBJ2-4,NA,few,TGTGCCAGCAGTGCCATCGGGGGGCCCGTGGGAAACATTCAGTACTTC,CASSAIGGPVGNIQYF
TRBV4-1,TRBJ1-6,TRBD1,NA,TGCGCCAGCAGCCAGGGACAGCCCAATTCACCCCTCCACTTT,CASSQGQPNSPLHF
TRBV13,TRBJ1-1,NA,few,TGTGCCAGCAGCTTAGCGCAGCGTTACACTGAAGCTTTCTTT,CASSLAQRYTEAFF
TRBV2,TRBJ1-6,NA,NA,TGTGCCAGCAGGGGGCGCGCTGCAGCGATAAGGTCACCCCTCCACTTT,CASRGRAAAIRSPLHF
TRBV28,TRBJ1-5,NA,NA,TGTGCCAGCAGCTCCCCAGGGGCAAATCAGCCCCAGCATTTT,CASSSPGANQPQHF
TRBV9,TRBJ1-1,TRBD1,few,TGTGCCAGCAGCATTTGGACAGGGAGCACTGAAGCTTTCTTT,CASSIWTGSTEAFF
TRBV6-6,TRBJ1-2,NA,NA,TGTGCCAGCAGTACCTACCCCCCGGAGGGCTACACCTTC,CASSTYPPEGYTF
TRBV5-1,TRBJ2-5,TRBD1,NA,TGCGCCAGTAACCGGGACAGCCAAGAGACCCAGTACTTC,CASNRDSQETQYF
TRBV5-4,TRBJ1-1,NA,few,TGTGCCAGCAGCGCGGGGTTCGGGGAGGGAAGGACTGAAGCTTTCTTT,CASSAGFGEGRTEAFF
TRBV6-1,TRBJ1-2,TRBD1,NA,TGTGCCAGCAGTGACCCGGGACAGGGCCCCAGGGACTATGGCTACACCTTC,CASSDPGQGPRDYGYTF
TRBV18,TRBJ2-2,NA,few,TGTGCCAGCTCACCACGACAGACTTCTTCAAACACCGGGGAGCTGTTTTTT,CASSPRQTSSNTGELFF
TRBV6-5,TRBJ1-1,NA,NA,TGTGCCAGCAGTTACTCGACAGATCTGGGCACTGAAGCTTTCTTT,CASSYSTDLGTEAFF
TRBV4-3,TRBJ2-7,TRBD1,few,TGCGCCAGCAGTCCTCGGGACAGGGGGCCATTCGAGCAGTACTTC,CASSPRDRGPFEQYF
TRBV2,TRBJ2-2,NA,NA,TGTGCCAGCAGTAGGCAGCGGAACACCGGGGAGCTGTTTTTT,CASSRQRNTGELFF
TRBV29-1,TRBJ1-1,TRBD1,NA,TGCAGCGTTGCCCCGCGACTACAGGGGCACACTGAAGCTTTCTTT,CSVAPRLQGHTEAFF
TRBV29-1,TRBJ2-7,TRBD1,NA,TGCAGCGTCCCGGGACAGGGAGCCTACGAGCAGTACTTC,CSVPGQGAYEQYF
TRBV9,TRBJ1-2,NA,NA,TGTGCCAGCAGCGTAGAATGGGGGGGCTATGGCTACACCTTC,CASSVEWGGYGYTF
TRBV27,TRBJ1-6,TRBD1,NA,TGTGCCAGCAGTTCCGGGACAGGGGATTATTCACCCCTCCACTTT,CASSSGTGDYSPLHF